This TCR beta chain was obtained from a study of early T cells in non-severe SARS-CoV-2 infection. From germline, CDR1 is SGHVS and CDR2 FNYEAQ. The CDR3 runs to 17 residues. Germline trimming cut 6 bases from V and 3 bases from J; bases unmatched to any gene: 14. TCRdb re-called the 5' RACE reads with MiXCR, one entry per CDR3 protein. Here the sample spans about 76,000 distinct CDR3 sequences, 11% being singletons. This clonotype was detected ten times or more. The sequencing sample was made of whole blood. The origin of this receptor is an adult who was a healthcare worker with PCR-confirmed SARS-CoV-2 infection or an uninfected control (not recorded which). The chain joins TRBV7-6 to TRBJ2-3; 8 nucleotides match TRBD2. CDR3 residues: CASSPKLERGWTDTQYF. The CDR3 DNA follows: TGTGCCAGCAGTCCTAAGCTAGAGCGGGGGTGGACAGATACGCAGTATTTT.